The 28 T cell receptor beta chains below come from one sample, sequenced in a study of T cells in Graves' hyperthyroidism and ophthalmopathy. Amplified TCR beta CDR3 regions came from RNA transcripts. Primed by the HTBI set, a first-round RT-PCR was run on the TCR CDR3. Each CDR3 protein gets one entry after TCRdb re-called the multiplex PCR reads with MiXCR. The top ten clones hold 11% of a sample with some 500,000 distinct CDR3 sequences, around 22% of them seen once. The sequencing input was blood. These receptors were collected from a woman between 25 and 40 years old with Graves' ophthalmopathy.

The J gene is TRBJ2-5, the V gene TRBV24-1; TRBD2 matches at 9 bases. Per germline, CDR1 KGHDR and CDR2 SFDVKD. CDR3 length: 19 residues. V lost 5 bases to trimming and J lost 0 bases; unmatched junction nucleotides: 15. The CDR3 DNA follows: TGTGCCACCAGTGTCAGGGTCGGGACCAGCGGGAGGTACCAAGAGACCCAGTACTTC. Protein: CATSVRVGTSGRYQETQYF.

The rearrangement joins TRBV5-1 to TRBJ2-5; 12 bases match TRBD2. The CDR3 consists of 15 residues. The trim removed 4 bases at V and 5 bases at J, leaving 6 bases unmatched. CDR1 is SGHRS, CDR2 YFSETQ, per germline. In DNA form, the CDR3 reads TGCGCCAGCAGCACCTCCCTAGCGGGGGGGGAGACCCAGTACTTC. It yields the protein CASSTSLAGGETQYF.

This sequence joins TRBV28 and TRBJ2-5; the D gene is possibly TRBD1 (6 bases). The CDR3 runs 15 residues. With 4 bases removed from V and 1 base from J, the gap between germline ends came to 13 bases. Germline loops: CDR1 MDHEN, CDR2 SYDVKM. CDR3 DNA: TGTGCCAGCAGTTCGCCTACAGGGACCCAAGAGACCCAGTACTTC. Translating it yields CASSSPTGTQETQYF.

The chain is built from TRBV9 and TRBJ1-5; weak D call: TRBD1 (5 bases). The V end lost 2 bases, the J end lost 7 bases, and 10 bases lay between the germline ends. The CDR3 totals 13 residues. Germline V lookup: CDR1 SGDLS, CDR2 YYNGEE. The CDR3 coding sequence is TGTGCCAGCAGCGTGGAGCAGGGACAGCCCCAGCATTTT. Amino acids: CASSVEQGQPQHF.

This clonotype was seen more than once but under ten times. The rearrangement links TRBV27 to TRBJ1-1; no clear D gene. Germline assignment: CDR1 MNHEY and CDR2 SMNVEV (reference sequence). The CDR3 length is 13 residues. V lost 4 bases and J 6 bases, leaving 12 bases between the germline ends. The CDR3 protein is CASSWIQKAEAFF. In DNA, the CDR3 is TGTGCCAGCAGTTGGATACAGAAGGCTGAAGCTTTCTTT.

This clonotype was seen ten or more times. The chain joins TRBV6-1 to TRBJ2-7; 11 bases align to TRBD2. V lost 4 bases and J lost 4; bases outside the gene matches: 6. The CDR3 is 15 amino acids. From germline, CDR1 is MNHNS and CDR2 SASEGT. CDR3 in DNA: TGTGCCAGCAGTGTCGTTAGCGGGGGGGCTTACGAGCAGTACTTC. It yields the protein CASSVVSGGAYEQYF.

The chain is built from TRBV7-2 and TRBJ1-1; D gene ambiguous. V lost 5 bases, J lost 1 base, and 14 bases lay in between. The CDR3 runs 15 residues. Germline V gene sequence: CDR1 SGHTA, CDR2 FQGNSA. This chain's CDR3 is CASSEGWAENTEAFF. The CDR3 bases are TGTGCCAGCAGCGAAGGGTGGGCCGAGAACACTGAAGCTTTCTTT.

This clonotype was detected a few times. J is TRBJ1-1 and V is TRBV6-1; 7 nucleotides agree with TRBD1. The CDR3 has 14 residues. V was pared by 6 bases and J by 7 bases, with 11 bases of the junction left unmatched. Germline loops: CDR1 MNHNS, CDR2 SASEGT. The CDR3 DNA reads TGTGCCAGCAGCCTCTGGACAGGACCCCATGAAGCTTTCTTT. Translated: CASSLWTGPHEAFF.

This clonotype was counted at least ten times. The V and J genes are TRBV6-1 and TRBJ2-4; maybe TRBD2 (5 bases). Trimming took 3 bases from V and 5 from J, leaving 11 bases between them. The CDR3 spans 14 residues. CDR1 is MNHNS and CDR2 is SASEGT in the germline V gene. The DNA for the CDR3 is TGTGCCAGCAGTGAGATATGGACTGAAAACATTCAGTACTTC. Residues: CASSEIWTENIQYF.

The V and J genes are TRBV7-8 and TRBJ2-2; TRBD1 agrees at 10 bases. V lost 4 bases and J lost 4; bases outside the gene matches: 3. Germline CDR1 SGHVS, CDR2 FQNEAQ. The CDR3 has 15 residues. CDR3 amino acids: CASSYGQGVTGELFF. CDR3 bases: TGTGCCAGCAGCTACGGACAGGGGGTCACCGGGGAGCTGTTTTTT.

This chain connects TRBV6-1 to TRBJ1-5; perhaps TRBD1 as D (5 bases). In germline, CDR1 is MNHNS, CDR2 SASEGT. The CDR3 loop spans 13 amino acids. With 4 bases removed from V and 6 bases from J, the gap between germline ends came to 10 bases. The CDR3 nucleotides are TGTGCCAGCAGTGCAGGGATGCGTCAGCCCCAGCATTTT. Amino acids: CASSAGMRQPQHF.

This clonotype turned up a few times. A much more abundant neighbour one base away suggests this may be a read error. CDR3 amino acids: CASSPGQGDERYF. CDR3 nucleotide sequence: TGTGCCAGCTCACCGGGACAGGGGGACGAGCGGTACTTC. The rearrangement uses TRBV18 and TRBJ2-7; 11 nucleotides line up with TRBD1. This CDR3 spans 13 amino acids. Per the germline V gene, CDR1 is KGHSH and CDR2 is LQKENI.

This clonotype has a count of ten or more. The chain carries TRBV29-1 and TRBJ2-7; D possibly corresponds to TRBD2 (6 bases). In germline, CDR1 is SQVTM, CDR2 ANQGSEA. The CDR3 totals 14 residues. V lost 6 bases to trimming and J lost 2 bases, with 17 bases between them. Written as DNA, the CDR3 is TGCAGCGTGGAGGGAGATACTCCAACCTACGAGCAGTACTTC. It is translated as CSVEGDTPTYEQYF.

This clonotype was counted ten times or more. V is TRBV4-1 and J is TRBJ2-5; D call uncertain. Germline-derived CDR1 and CDR2 are MGHRA and YSYEKL. The V gene lost 0 bases and the J gene lost 7 bases, with 12 bases spanning the gap. This CDR3 comprises 14 residues. The CDR3: CASSQDQPMGTQYF. The CDR3, as DNA: TGCGCCAGCAGCCAAGATCAACCGATGGGGACCCAGTACTTC.

This clonotype was seen more than once but under ten times. The junction departs from germline at one end; a sequencing error may be responsible. This chain connects TRBV5-1 to TRBJ2-7, with 8 bases identical to TRBD1. Germline CDR1 SGHRS, CDR2 YFSETQ. This CDR3 has 15 residues. The CDR3 bases are TGCGCCAGCAGCTTGTCGTCGGACAGGGCCTACGAGCAGTGCTTC. This translates into CASSLSSDRAYEQCF.

This sequence joins TRBV5-5 and TRBJ1-1, with D hard to call. Germline assignment: CDR1 SGHKS and CDR2 YYEKEE (reference sequence). This CDR3 is 14 amino acids long. V shed 2 bases and J shed 1 base, with 9 bases lying between them. The CDR3 coding sequence is TGTGCCAGCAGCTTCTCCCGGGGGAACACTGAAGCTTTCTTT. Amino acids: CASSFSRGNTEAFF.

This clonotype showed up many times. V usage is TRBV7-9 and J usage is TRBJ2-7; D gene uncertain. V was shortened by 1 base and J by 5 bases, with 18 bases between the two germline ends. The CDR3 has 16 amino acids. CDR1 is SEHNR, CDR2 FQNEAQ, per germline (reference sequence). The chain's CDR3 is CASSLGERVRRNEQYF. CDR3 bases: TGTGCCAGCAGCTTAGGAGAACGGGTTCGGCGCAACGAGCAGTACTTC.

The chain has TRBV20-1 and TRBJ1-1; TRBD1 agrees at 7 bases. The CDR3 runs to 13 residues. Germline trimming cut 3 bases from V and 3 bases from J; bases unmatched to any gene: 4. Germline V gene sequence: CDR1 DFQATT, CDR2 SNEGSKA (reference sequence). CDR3 sequence: CSASATGDTEAFF. For the CDR3, the DNA is TGCAGTGCTAGTGCCACAGGGGACACTGAAGCTTTCTTT.

V gene TRBV27 combines with J gene TRBJ1-5; no clear D. CDR1 and CDR2 (germline): MNHEY, SMNVEV (reference sequence). The V and J ends lost 0 bases and 0 bases respectively, with 6 bases between them. The length of the CDR3 is 15 residues. This CDR3 is CASSLSPNSNQPQHF. CDR3 nucleotides: TGTGCCAGCAGTTTATCACCAAATAGCAATCAGCCCCAGCATTTT.

This clonotype was observed a handful of times. The chain employs TRBV12-3 or TRBV12-4 and TRBJ1-1; tentatively, D is TRBD1 (5 bases). This CDR3 has 13 residues. V shed 7 bases and J shed 4 bases, with 13 bases lying between them. CDR3 region: CASTWGGGTEAFF. CDR3 nucleotides: TGTGCCAGCACCTGGGGCGGAGGCACTGAAGCTTTCTTT.

This clonotype showed up many times. The chain combines TRBV12-3 or TRBV12-4 with TRBJ1-2; D gene unclear. The CDR3 sequence is 12 residues long. Between the trimmed V and J ends, which lost 3 bases and 2 bases, there was a span of 4 bases. CDR3 DNA: TGTGCCAGCAGTTTTGGCAACTATGGCTACACCTTC. Its translation is CASSFGNYGYTF.

This clonotype was observed at least ten times. An end of the junction differs from the germline gene, which may be a read error. The chain joins TRBV28 to TRBJ1-2; D unclear. CDR3 length equals 12 residues. Germline V gene sequence: CDR1 MDHEN, CDR2 SYDVKM. Written as DNA, the CDR3 is TGTGCCAGCACCGTAGGGAACTATGGCTTCACCTTC. It translates to CASTVGNYGFTF.

Many counts were recorded for this clonotype. The genes are TRBV6-1 and TRBJ2-2; D ambiguous. Germline loops: CDR1 MNHNS, CDR2 SASEGT. The length of the CDR3 is 14 residues. The germline V and J ends were trimmed by 6 bases and 1 base, with 9 bases remaining between them. CDR3: CASSHILNTGELFF. In DNA form, the CDR3 reads TGTGCCAGCAGCCACATCTTGAACACCGGGGAGCTGTTTTTT.

This clonotype appeared many times. This sequence joins TRBV12-3 or TRBV12-4 and TRBJ1-2; D gene uncertain. This CDR3 is 14 amino acids long. V was pared by 4 bases and J by 2 bases, with 11 bases between. The DNA of the CDR3 is TGTGCCAGCAGTTACCGGACCGCAAACTATGGCTACACCTTC. This encodes CASSYRTANYGYTF.

The CDR3 sequence is CASSFSGFNSYEQYF. Written as DNA, the CDR3 is TGTGCCAGCAGTTTCTCGGGGTTTAATTCCTACGAGCAGTACTTC. The V gene is TRBV12-3 or TRBV12-4, the J gene TRBJ2-7; a weak D match, TRBD2 (5 bases). V lost 3 bases, J lost 1 base, and 13 bases lay in between. The CDR3 runs 15 residues.

This clonotype was counted at least ten times. The gene calls are TRBV20-1 and TRBJ2-7; a possible D gene is TRBD2 (5 bases). The CDR3 has 13 residues. Trimming took off 2 bases at V and 0 bases at J, with 8 bases between the two ends. Germline CDR1 reads DFQATT; CDR2 reads SNEGSKA (reference sequence). DNA for the CDR3: TGCAGTGCTAGAAACGGGAACTCCTACGAGCAGTACTTC. It yields the protein CSARNGNSYEQYF.

This clonotype appeared a few times. The chain uses TRBV4-1 and TRBJ2-7; D may correspond to TRBD1 or TRBD2 (5 bases each). This CDR3 has 16 residues. The V end lost 3 bases, the J end lost 3 bases, and 18 bases lay between the germline ends. Germline V CDR1 and CDR2: MGHRA, YSYEKL. CDR3 residues: CASSQPSAGSLYEQYF. The CDR3 region has the DNA TGCGCCAGCAGCCAGCCCTCGGCAGGGAGTCTCTACGAGCAGTACTTC.

This sequence joins TRBV19 and TRBJ1-5; TRBD1 aligns across 8 bases. CDR1 and CDR2 (germline): LNHDA, SQIVND (reference sequence). The CDR3 spans 15 residues. J was trimmed by 4 bases and V by 3 bases; bases with no gene match: 5. CDR3 sequence: CASSIDRGRNQPQHF. The CDR3 DNA sequence: TGTGCCAGTAGTATCGACAGGGGTAGAAATCAGCCCCAGCATTTT.